This T cell receptor beta chain was sequenced during a study of shared clonotypes between healthy human individuals. The method was immunoSEQ multiplex PCR; TCRdb's version includes in-frame clones alone and lacks a portion of them. Here the sample spans approximately 2.5 million clones, around 90% being singletons. Germline V gene sequence: CDR1 SGHTA, CDR2 FQGNSA. The CDR3 consists of 18 residues. With 0 bases clipped from V and 4 bases from J, the junction kept 8 bases outside the gene matches. The chain carries TRBV7-2 and TRBJ2-2; 10 positions agree with TRBD2. The source of this sequence is a man in his late teens or twenties in good health. The specimen was naive CD4+ T cells sorted from blood. Sample subset: CD45RA+ positively selected. The CDR3 DNA reads TGTGCCAGCAGCTTAGCCCTCCTAGCGGGAGCTGGCACCGGGGAGCTGTTTTTT. This gives the protein CASSLALLAGAGTGELFF. Full variable domain (missing parts from reference TRBV7-2 and TRBJ2-2): GAGVSQSPSNKVTEKGKDVELRCDPISGHTALYWYRQSLGQGLEFLIYFQGNSAPDKSGLPSDRFSAERTGGSVSTLTIQRTQQEDSAVYLCASSLALLAGAGTGELFFGEGSRLTVL.